Sequencing of this T cell receptor (beta chain) was carried out in a study of cytotoxic CD8 clonotypes in ibrutinib-treated CLL. The table came from immunoSEQ multiplex PCR; TCRdb's copy has only in-frame clones and leaves some out. The sample records more than 200,000 clones, about four fifths being singletons. Trimming took 8 bases from V and 3 from J; bases not matched to a gene: 3. CDR1 and CDR2 (germline): MNHEY, SMNVEV (reference sequence). The CDR3 runs to 14 residues. The clonotype was recovered from a human donor with chronic lymphocytic leukemia. The material was PBMCs, obtained after 12 months of ibrutinib treatment. This chain connects TRBV27 to TRBJ2-1; 11 bases are shared with TRBD2. CDR3 sequence reads: CASVAGGFYNEQFF. The DNA of the CDR3 is TGTGCCAGCGTAGCGGGGGGGTTCTACAATGAGCAGTTCTTC.